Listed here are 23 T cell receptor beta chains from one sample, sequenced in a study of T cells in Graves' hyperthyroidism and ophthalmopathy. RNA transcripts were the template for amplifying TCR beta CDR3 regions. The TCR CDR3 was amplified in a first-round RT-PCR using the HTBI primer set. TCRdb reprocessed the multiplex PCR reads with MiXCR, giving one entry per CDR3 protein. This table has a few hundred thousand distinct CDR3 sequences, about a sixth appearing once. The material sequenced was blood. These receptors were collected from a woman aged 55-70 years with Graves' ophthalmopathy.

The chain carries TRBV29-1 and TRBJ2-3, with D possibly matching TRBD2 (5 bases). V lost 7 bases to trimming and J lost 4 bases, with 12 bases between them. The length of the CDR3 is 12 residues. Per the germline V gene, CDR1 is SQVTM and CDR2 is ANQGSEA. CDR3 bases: TGCAGCGCAACTGGGAGACCAGATACGCAGTATTTT. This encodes CSATGRPDTQYF.

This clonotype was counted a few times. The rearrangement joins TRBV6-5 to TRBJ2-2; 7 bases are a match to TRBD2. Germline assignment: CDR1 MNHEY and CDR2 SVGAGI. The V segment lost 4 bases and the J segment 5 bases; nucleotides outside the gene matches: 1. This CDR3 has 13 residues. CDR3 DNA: TGTGCCAGCAGTTGGCGGGAGACCGGGGAGCTGTTTTTT. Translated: CASSWRETGELFF.

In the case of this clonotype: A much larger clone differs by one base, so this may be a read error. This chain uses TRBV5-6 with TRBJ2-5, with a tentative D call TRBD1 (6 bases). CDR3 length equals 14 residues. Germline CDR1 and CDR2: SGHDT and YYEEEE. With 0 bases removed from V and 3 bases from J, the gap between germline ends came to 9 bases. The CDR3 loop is CASSLAPGEETQYF. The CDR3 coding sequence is TGTGCCAGCAGCTTGGCGCCAGGGGAAGAGACCCAGTACTTC.

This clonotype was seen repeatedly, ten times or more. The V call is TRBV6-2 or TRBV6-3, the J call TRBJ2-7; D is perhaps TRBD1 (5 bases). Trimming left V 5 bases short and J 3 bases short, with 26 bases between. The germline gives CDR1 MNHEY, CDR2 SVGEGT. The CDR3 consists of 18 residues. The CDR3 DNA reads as TGTGCCAGCAGTAGACGGTTTGGTGGTGGCAGGGATGACTACGAGCAGTACTTC. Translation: CASSRRFGGGRDDYEQYF.

The CDR3 spells CASRPRGDSPLHF. CDR3 nucleotides: TGTGCCAGCAGGCCGAGGGGGGACTCACCCCTCCACTTT. The chain is built from TRBV7-8 and TRBJ1-6, with D perhaps TRBD1 (6 bases). The CDR3 extends over 13 amino acids. The V and J ends lost 6 bases and 10 bases respectively, with 13 bases between them. Germline V lookup: CDR1 SGHVS, CDR2 FQNEAQ.

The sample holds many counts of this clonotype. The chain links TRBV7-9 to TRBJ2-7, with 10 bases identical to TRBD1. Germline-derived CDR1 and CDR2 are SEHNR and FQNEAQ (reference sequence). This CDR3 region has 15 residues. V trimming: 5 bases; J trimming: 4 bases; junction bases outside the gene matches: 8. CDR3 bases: TGTGCCAGCAGCCCGGGCCGGGACAGGGGTTACGAGCAGTACTTC. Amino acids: CASSPGRDRGYEQYF.

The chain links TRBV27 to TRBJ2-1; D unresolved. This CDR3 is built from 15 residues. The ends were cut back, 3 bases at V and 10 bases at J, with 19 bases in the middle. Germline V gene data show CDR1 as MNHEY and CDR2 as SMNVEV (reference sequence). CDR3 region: CASSFLVLSVAEQFF. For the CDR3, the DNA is TGTGCCAGCAGTTTTCTCGTTTTAAGCGTCGCCGAGCAGTTCTTC.

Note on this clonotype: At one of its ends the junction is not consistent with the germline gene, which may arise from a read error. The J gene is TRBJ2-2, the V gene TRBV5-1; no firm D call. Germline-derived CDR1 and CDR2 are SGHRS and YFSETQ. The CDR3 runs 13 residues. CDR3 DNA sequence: TGTGCCAGCAGCTTAGCCCACACCGGGGAGCTGTTTTTT. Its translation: CASSLAHTGELFF.

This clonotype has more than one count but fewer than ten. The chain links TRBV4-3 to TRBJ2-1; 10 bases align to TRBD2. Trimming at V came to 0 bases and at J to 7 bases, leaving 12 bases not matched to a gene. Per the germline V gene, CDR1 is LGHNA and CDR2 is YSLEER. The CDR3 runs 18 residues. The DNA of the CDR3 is TGCGCCAGCAGCCAAGATGGCCCCAGCGGGGGGGCCGGGAATGAGCAGTTCTTC. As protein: CASSQDGPSGGAGNEQFF.

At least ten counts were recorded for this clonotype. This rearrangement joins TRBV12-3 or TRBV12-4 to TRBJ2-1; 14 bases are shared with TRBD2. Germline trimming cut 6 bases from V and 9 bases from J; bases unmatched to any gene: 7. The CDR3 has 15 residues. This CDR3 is CASSRGTSGGIEQFF. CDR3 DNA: TGTGCCAGCAGCCGTGGGACTAGCGGGGGAATTGAGCAGTTCTTC.

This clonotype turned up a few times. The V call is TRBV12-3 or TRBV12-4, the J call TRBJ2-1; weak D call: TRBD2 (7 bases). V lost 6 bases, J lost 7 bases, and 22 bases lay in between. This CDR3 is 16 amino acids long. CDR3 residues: CASSPSQGGEGNEQFF. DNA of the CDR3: TGTGCCAGCAGCCCATCACAGGGAGGGGAAGGGAATGAGCAGTTCTTC.

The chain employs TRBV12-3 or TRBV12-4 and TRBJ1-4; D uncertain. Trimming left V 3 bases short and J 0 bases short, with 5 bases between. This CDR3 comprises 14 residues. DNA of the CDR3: TGTGCCAGCAGTTTTCGAGCAACTAATGAAAAACTGTTTTTT. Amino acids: CASSFRATNEKLFF.

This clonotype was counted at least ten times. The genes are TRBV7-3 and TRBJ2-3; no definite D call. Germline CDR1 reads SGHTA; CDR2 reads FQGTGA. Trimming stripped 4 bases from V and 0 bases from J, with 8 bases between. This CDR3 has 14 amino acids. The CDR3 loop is CASSWRASTDTQYF. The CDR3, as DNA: TGTGCCAGCAGCTGGCGTGCTAGCACAGATACGCAGTATTTT.

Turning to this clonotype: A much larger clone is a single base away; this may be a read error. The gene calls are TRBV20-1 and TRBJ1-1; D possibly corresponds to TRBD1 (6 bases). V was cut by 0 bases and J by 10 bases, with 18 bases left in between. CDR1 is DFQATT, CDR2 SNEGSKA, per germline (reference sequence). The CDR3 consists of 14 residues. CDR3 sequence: CSARDRGGQGTAFF. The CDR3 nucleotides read TGCAGTGCTAGAGATCGGGGGGGGCAAGGTACAGCTTTCTTT.

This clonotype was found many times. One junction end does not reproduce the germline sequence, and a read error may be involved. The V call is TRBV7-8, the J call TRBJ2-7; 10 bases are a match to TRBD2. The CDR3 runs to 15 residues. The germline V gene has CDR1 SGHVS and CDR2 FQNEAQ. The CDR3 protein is CASRLAGLAAYEQYF. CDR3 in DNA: TGTGCCAGCAGGTTAGCCGGACTAGCGGCCTACGAGCAGTACTTC.

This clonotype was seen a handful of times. CDR3 region: CASSDTTGPSPLHF. The DNA of the CDR3 is TGCGCCAGCAGTGATACGACAGGACCATCACCCCTCCACTTT. The genes are TRBV10-2 and TRBJ1-6; possible D gene TRBD1, 6 bases. V was pared by 3 bases and J by 10 bases, with 13 bases between. The CDR3 totals 14 residues. Germline V gives CDR1 WSHSY, CDR2 SAAADI.

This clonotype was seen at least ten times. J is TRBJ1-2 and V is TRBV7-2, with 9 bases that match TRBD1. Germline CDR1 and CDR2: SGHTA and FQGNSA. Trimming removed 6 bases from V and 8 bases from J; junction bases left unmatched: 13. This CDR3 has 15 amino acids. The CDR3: CASRVSGTGFAGYTF. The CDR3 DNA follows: TGTGCCAGCAGGGTGTCGGGGACAGGGTTTGCGGGCTACACCTTC.

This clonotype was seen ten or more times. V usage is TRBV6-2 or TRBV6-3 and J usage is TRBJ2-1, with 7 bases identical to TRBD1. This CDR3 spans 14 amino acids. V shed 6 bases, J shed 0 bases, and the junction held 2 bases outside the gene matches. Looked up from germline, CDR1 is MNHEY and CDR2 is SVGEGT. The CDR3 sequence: CASRGQSSYNEQFF. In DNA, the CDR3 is TGTGCCAGCAGGGGACAGAGCTCCTACAATGAGCAGTTCTTC.

CDR3 nucleotides: TGTGCCAGTAGTCCCCGTCGAGGCAGTTCCTACGAGCAGTACTTC. Its protein product is CASSPRRGSSYEQYF. The V gene is TRBV19, the J gene TRBJ2-7; D gene ambiguous. The CDR3 covers 15 residues. Germline-derived CDR1 and CDR2 are LNHDA and SQIVND (reference sequence). V was clipped by 5 bases and J by 1 base, with 15 bases between them.

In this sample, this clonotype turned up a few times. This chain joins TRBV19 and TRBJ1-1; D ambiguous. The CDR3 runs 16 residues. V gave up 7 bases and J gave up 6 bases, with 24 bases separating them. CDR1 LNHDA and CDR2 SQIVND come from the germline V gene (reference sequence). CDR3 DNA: TGTGCCAGTACGTACAGAGCTGGAACAAGGTGGCCTGAAGCTTTCTTT. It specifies CASTYRAGTRWPEAFF.

The CDR3 region is CAISDLGNTEAFF. The CDR3 coding sequence is TGTGCCATCAGCGACTTGGGGAACACTGAAGCTTTCTTT. The chain carries TRBV10-3 and TRBJ1-1; D remains ambiguous. Germline V CDR1 and CDR2: ENHRY, SYGVKD. The CDR3 extends over 13 amino acids. V was pared by 6 bases and J by 1 base, with 9 bases between.

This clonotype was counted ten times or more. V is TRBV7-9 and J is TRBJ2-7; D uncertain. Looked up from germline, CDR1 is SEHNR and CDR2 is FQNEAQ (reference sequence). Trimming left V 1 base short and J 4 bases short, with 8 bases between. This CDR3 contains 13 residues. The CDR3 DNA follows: TGTGCCAGCAGCTTAGAGGGCCTTTACGAGCAGTACTTC. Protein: CASSLEGLYEQYF.

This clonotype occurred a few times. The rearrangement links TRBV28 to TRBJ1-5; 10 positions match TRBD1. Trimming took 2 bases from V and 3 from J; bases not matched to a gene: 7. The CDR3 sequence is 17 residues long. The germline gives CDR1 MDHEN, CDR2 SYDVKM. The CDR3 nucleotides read TGTGCCAGCAGTTTAACACGGACAGGGGGGAACAATCAGCCCCAGCATTTT. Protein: CASSLTRTGGNNQPQHF.